Below, 17 T cell receptor beta chains from the same sample are listed, as sequenced in a study of blood T cell dynamics during melanoma immunotherapy. The assay was immunoSEQ multiplex PCR, and TCRdb's table has in-frame clones only and misses some. The sample includes 15,000 to 20,000 clones, more than 85% of them seen just once. As to time point: pre-treatment baseline. The specimen was blood, collected from a patient treated with checkpoint blockade. The receptor set was obtained from a human donor with melanoma.

This chain links TRBV9 with TRBJ2-1; the match to TRBD2 covers 7 bases. The CDR3 is 14 amino acids. Per the germline V gene, CDR1 is SGDLS and CDR2 is YYNGEE. V trimming: 5 bases; J trimming: 0 bases; junction bases outside the gene matches: 2. CDR3 loop: CASRRGSSYNEQFF. The CDR3 coding sequence is TGTGCCAGCAGGCGGGGGAGCTCCTACAATGAGCAGTTCTTC. The entire variable domain, with the rest obtained from reference TRBV9 and TRBJ2-1, is as follows: DSGVTQTPKHLITATGQRVTLRCSPRSGDLSVYWYQQSLDQGLQFLIQYYNGEERAKGNILERFSAQQFPDLHSELNLSSLELGDSALYFCASRRGSSYNEQFFGPGTRLTVL.

The chain combines TRBV15 with TRBJ1-2, with D tentatively TRBD1 (5 bases). With 3 bases removed from V and 1 base from J, the gap between germline ends came to 18 bases. Germline loops: CDR1 LNHNV, CDR2 YYDKDF (reference sequence). CDR3 length: 17 residues. The CDR3 sequence: CATSSASGTANNYGYTF. In nucleotides, the CDR3 is TGTGCCACCAGCAGTGCCTCCGGGACGGCTAATAACTATGGCTACACCTTC.

This chain connects TRBV6-5 to TRBJ1-2; D remains ambiguous. From germline, CDR1 is MNHEY and CDR2 SVGAGI. The V gene lost 6 bases and the J gene lost 7 bases, with 12 bases spanning the gap. This CDR3 has 12 amino acids. CDR3 DNA: TGTGCCAGCAGACTTTCGACGGGTGGCTACACCTTC. Translation gives CASRLSTGGYTF.

CDR3 protein: CASSEQGAHTQYF. The DNA of the CDR3 is TGCGCCAGCAGTGAGCAGGGGGCACATACGCAGTATTTT. The chain has TRBV10-2 and TRBJ2-3; TRBD1 matches at 8 bases. From germline, CDR1 is WSHSY and CDR2 SAAADI. The CDR3 consists of 13 residues. Losses at the gene ends were 2 bases for V and 7 bases for J; bases not matched to a gene: 2.

This clone was seen only a few times. The gene calls are TRBV2 and TRBJ1-5, with D uncertain. V was trimmed by 4 bases and J by 4 bases, leaving 8 bases between them. Per germline, CDR1 SNHLY and CDR2 FYNNEI. The CDR3 covers 13 residues. The CDR3 sequence is CASSVSQNQPQHF. CDR3 nucleotide sequence: TGTGCCAGCAGTGTGAGCCAGAATCAGCCCCAGCATTTT.

The count of this clone is one. The rearrangement joins TRBV5-5 to TRBJ1-1, with 7 nucleotides matching TRBD1. Germline-derived CDR1 and CDR2 are SGHKS and YYEKEE (reference sequence). This CDR3 is built from 14 residues. J was trimmed by 5 bases and V by 1 base; bases with no gene match: 5. The CDR3 is CASSLYQGGTEAFF. The CDR3 DNA reads as TGTGCCAGCAGCTTGTATCAGGGGGGTACTGAAGCTTTCTTT. Filled out from reference TRBV5-5 and TRBJ1-1, the complete variable domain reads DAGVTQSPTHLIKTRGQQVTLRCSPISGHKSVSWYQQVLGQGPQFIFQYYEKEERGRGNFPDRFSARQFPNYSSELNVNALLLGDSALYLCASSLYQGGTEAFFGQGTRLTVV.

V usage is TRBV28 and J usage is TRBJ1-5; 9 positions match TRBD1. The CDR3 covers 15 residues. The germline V gene has CDR1 MDHEN and CDR2 SYDVKM. V shed 5 bases and J 3 bases; nucleotides not matched to a gene: 5. The DNA for the CDR3 is TGTGCCAGCAGTGAGGACAGGGGATTCAATCAGCCCCAGCATTTT. Translated: CASSEDRGFNQPQHF.

V usage is TRBV5-6 and J usage is TRBJ2-2; possible D gene TRBD1, 6 bases. V lost 1 base, J lost 3 bases, and 13 bases lay in between. Germline lookup yields CDR1 SGHDT and CDR2 YYEEEE. CDR3 length equals 16 residues. The CDR3 reads CASSLQWQGYTGELFF. DNA of the CDR3: TGTGCCAGCAGCTTGCAGTGGCAGGGGTACACCGGGGAGCTGTTTTTT.

The chain couples TRBV19 to TRBJ2-7; D is possibly TRBD2 (7 bases). The CDR3 totals 14 residues. Trimming cost V 7 bases and J 6 bases, with 19 bases left between them. In germline, CDR1 is LNHDA, CDR2 SQIVND (reference sequence). In DNA form, the CDR3 reads TGTGCCAGTAAAGGGCGGGGGCGCGAAGGCGAGCAGTACTTC. Encoded protein: CASKGRGREGEQYF.

The V and J genes are TRBV13 and TRBJ1-2, with D possibly TRBD1 on 5 matching bases. Between the trimmed V and J ends, which lost 5 bases and 5 bases, there was a span of 15 bases. This CDR3 is 14 amino acids long. Per the germline V gene, CDR1 is PRHDT and CDR2 is FYEKMQ (reference sequence). The CDR3 region is CASSRATAGYGYTF. The CDR3 DNA is TGTGCCAGCAGCCGGGCGACAGCAGGTTATGGCTACACCTTC.

This sequence joins TRBV9 and TRBJ1-1; TRBD1 agrees at 11 bases. Trimming at V came to 4 bases and at J to 4 bases, leaving 3 bases not matched to a gene. This CDR3 spans 14 amino acids. The germline gives CDR1 SGDLS, CDR2 YYNGEE. In DNA form, the CDR3 reads TGTGCCAGCAGCACCGGGACAGGGGGCACTGAAGCTTTCTTT. Its protein is CASSTGTGGTEAFF.

This clone came up once. The chain is built from TRBV19 and TRBJ1-1; D not certain. CDR3 length equals 15 residues. Germline CDR1 and CDR2: LNHDA and SQIVND (reference sequence). V lost 1 base and J lost 5, with 14 bases in between. The CDR3 DNA is TGTGCCAGTAGTATAGTAGGGAAGTTAGTGACTGAAGCTTTCTTT. It encodes CASSIVGKLVTEAFF.

The V and J genes are TRBV5-4 and TRBJ2-3; TRBD2 matches 14 bases. Germline loops: CDR1 SGHNT, CDR2 YYREEE (reference sequence). The CDR3 consists of 17 residues. J was trimmed by 5 bases and V by 4 bases; bases with no gene match: 9. The CDR3 DNA is TGTGCCAGCAGCGCTAATCGTGGACTAGCGGGGGGAGATACGCAGTATTTT. This codes for CASSANRGLAGGDTQYF.

The chain combines TRBV6-6 with TRBJ1-2; no clear D. Germline values: CDR1 MNHNY, CDR2 SVGAGI (reference sequence). This CDR3 is built from 14 residues. Trimming pared 6 bases from V and 1 base from J, leaving 12 bases between. In DNA, the CDR3 is TGTGCCAGCAGGAAGGAAACGGTTAACTATGGCTACACCTTC. It specifies CASRKETVNYGYTF.

The chain couples TRBV5-1 to TRBJ1-4; D is undetermined. Germline CDR1 SGHRS, CDR2 YFSETQ. The CDR3 loop spans 13 amino acids. V was cut by 0 bases and J by 5 bases, with 5 bases left in between. The CDR3 loop is CASSLGENEKLFF. The CDR3 bases are TGCGCCAGCAGCTTGGGAGAGAATGAAAAACTGTTTTTT.

The rearrangement links TRBV6-4 to TRBJ2-1; 8 bases agree with TRBD1. Germline lookup yields CDR1 MRHNA and CDR2 SNTAGT. This CDR3 contains 15 residues. V lost 2 bases to trimming and J lost 9 bases; unmatched junction nucleotides: 9. The CDR3 protein is CASSDRLTGDSEQFF. The DNA of the CDR3 is TGTGCCAGCAGTGACCGACTGACAGGGGATAGTGAGCAGTTCTTC.

This chain uses TRBV4-3 with TRBJ2-7; D possibly matches TRBD1 or TRBD2 (5 bases each). Germline assignment: CDR1 LGHNA and CDR2 YSLEER. The CDR3 sequence is 16 residues long. With 0 bases removed from V and 3 bases from J, the gap between germline ends came to 15 bases. The CDR3 DNA follows: TGCGCCAGCAGCCAAGATCGAGGGGCCCTTATCTACGAGCAGTACTTC. It specifies CASSQDRGALIYEQYF.